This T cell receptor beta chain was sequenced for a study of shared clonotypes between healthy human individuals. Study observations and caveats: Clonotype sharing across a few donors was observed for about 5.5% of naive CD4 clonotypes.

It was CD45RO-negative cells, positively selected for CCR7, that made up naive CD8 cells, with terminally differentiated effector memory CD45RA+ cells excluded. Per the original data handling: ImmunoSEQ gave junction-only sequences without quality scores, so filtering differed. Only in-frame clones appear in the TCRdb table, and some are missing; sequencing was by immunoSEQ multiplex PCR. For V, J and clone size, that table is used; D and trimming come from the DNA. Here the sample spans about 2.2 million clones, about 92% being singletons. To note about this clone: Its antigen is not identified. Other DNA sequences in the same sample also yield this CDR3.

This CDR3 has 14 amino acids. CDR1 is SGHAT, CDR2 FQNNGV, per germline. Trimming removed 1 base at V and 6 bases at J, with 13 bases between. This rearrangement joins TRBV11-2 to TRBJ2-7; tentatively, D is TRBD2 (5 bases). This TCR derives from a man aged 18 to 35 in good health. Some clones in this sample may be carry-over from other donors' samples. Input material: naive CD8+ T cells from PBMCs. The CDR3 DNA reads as TGTGCCAGCAGCTTAGTAGGCAGCCGGGGCGAGCAGTACTTC. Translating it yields CASSLVGSRGEQYF.